This entry is about one T cell receptor delta chain. The antigen remains unidentified. Extracted RNA was reverse transcribed into cDNA. Pooled V-gene forward primers with one constant-region reverse primer generated the CDR3 amplicons by multiplex PCR. TCRdb reanalysed the multiplex PCR reads with CATT. The sample holds 45,000 to 60,000 delta-chain clones, over 12% seen once. Alphabeta T cells were depleted, then CD3+ Vdelta1+ Vdelta2- thymocytes were FACS-sorted. V dropped 2 bases and J dropped 0; count of bases not matched to a gene: 25. Germline V CDR1 and CDR2: TSWWSYY, QGS. CDR3 length: 24 residues. This record belongs to a study of Vδ1+ human thymocytes. General study points: Many TRG clonotypes were shared between donors; TRD repertoires were essentially private. Bulk data may be misread because of unexpected Vdelta2 sequences. Around a fifth of thymic delta-chain sequences were Vdelta2, with few Vdelta3, unlike blood Vdelta1+ controls. Thymic TRG and TRD repertoires appeared highly polyclonal.

The material sequenced was Vdelta1+ gamma-delta thymocytes from the thymus. Subset reported: FACS-sorted CD3+ TCRalphabeta- TCRVdelta1+ TCRVdelta2- thymocytes. The origin of this receptor is a girl under three years old who had congenital heart surgery. V gene TRDV1 combines with J gene TRDJ1; 12 positions match TRDD3. Written as DNA, the CDR3 is TGTGCTCTTGGGGAAATGGTGGATTCCCTACGAACTGGGGGATACAGTCCCGACACCGATAAACTCATCTTT. This encodes CALGEMVDSLRTGGYSPDTDKLIF.